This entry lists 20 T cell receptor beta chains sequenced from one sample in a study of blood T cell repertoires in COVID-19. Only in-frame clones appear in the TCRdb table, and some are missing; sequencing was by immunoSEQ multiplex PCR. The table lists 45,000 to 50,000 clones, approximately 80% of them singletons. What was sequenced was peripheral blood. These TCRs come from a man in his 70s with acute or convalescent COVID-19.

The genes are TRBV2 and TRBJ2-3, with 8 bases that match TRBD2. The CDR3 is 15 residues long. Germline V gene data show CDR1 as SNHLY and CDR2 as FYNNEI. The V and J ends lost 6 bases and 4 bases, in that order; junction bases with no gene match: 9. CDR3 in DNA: TGTGCCAGCAGGTACTCTAGAGCGGGGGCAGATACGCAGTATTTT. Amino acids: CASRYSRAGADTQYF.

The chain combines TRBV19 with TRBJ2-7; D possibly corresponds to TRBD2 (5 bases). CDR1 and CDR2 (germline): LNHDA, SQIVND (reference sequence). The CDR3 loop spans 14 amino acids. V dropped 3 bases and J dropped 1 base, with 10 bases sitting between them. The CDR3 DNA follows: TGTGCCAGTAGTATTGGTCGGGGATCCTACGAGCAGTACTTC. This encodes CASSIGRGSYEQYF.

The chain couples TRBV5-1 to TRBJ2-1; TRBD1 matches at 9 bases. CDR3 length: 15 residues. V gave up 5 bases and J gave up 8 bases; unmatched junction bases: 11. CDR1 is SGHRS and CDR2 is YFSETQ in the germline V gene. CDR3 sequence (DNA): TGCGCCAGCAGGTGGGACAGGGTGTCTCAGGATGAGCAGTTCTTC. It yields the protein CASRWDRVSQDEQFF.

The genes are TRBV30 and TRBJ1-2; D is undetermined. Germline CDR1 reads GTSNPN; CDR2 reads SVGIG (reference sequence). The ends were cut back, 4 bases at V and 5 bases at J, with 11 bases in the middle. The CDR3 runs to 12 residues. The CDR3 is CAWTRGLYGYTF. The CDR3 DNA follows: TGTGCCTGGACTCGGGGATTATATGGCTACACCTTC.

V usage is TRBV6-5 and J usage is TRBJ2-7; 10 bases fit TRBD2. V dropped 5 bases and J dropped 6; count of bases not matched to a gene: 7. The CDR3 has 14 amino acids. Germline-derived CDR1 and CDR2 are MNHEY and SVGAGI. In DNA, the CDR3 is TGTGCCAGCAGTACCCAGCGGGAGGGCCGCGAGCAGTACTTC. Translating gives CASSTQREGREQYF.

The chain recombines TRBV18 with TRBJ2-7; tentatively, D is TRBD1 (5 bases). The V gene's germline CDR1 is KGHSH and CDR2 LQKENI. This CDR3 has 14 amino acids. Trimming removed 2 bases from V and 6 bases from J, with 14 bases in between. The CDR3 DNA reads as TGTGCCAGCTCACCAGGCCAGGGAAAGGTCGAGCAGTACTTC. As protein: CASSPGQGKVEQYF.

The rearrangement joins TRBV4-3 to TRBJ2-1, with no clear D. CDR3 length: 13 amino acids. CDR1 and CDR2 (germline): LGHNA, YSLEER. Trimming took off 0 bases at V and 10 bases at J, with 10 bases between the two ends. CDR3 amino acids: CASSQENTGEQFF. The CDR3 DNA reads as TGCGCCAGCAGCCAAGAAAACACCGGGGAGCAGTTCTTC.

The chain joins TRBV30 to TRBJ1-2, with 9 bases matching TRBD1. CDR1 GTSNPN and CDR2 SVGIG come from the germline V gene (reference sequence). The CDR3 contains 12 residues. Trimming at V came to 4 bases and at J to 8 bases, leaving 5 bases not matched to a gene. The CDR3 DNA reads TGTGCCTGGACCGGGACAGGGTACGGCTACACCTTC. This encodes CAWTGTGYGYTF.

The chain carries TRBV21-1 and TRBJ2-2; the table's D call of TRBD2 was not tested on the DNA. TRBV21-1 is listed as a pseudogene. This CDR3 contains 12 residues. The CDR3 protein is CASTKRARELFF. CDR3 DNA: TGTGCCAGCACGAAGAGGGCGCGGGAGCTGTTTTTT.

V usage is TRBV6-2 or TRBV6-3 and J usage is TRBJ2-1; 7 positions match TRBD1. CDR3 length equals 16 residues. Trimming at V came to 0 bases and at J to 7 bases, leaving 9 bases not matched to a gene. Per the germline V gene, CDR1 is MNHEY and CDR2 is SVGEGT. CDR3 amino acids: CASSYSTQGSYNEQFF. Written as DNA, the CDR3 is TGTGCCAGCAGTTACTCGACACAGGGGAGTTATAATGAGCAGTTCTTC.

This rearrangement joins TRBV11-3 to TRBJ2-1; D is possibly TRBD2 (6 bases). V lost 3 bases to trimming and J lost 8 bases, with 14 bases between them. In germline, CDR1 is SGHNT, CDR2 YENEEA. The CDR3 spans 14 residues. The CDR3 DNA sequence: TGTGCCAGCAGCTTCGGGGGAAAAGAGGATGAGCAGTTCTTC. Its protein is CASSFGGKEDEQFF.

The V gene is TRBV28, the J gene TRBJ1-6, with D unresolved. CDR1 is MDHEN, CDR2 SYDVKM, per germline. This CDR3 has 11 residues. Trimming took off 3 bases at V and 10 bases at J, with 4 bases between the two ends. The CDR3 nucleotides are TGTGCCAGCAGTTTTGGCTCACCCCTCCACTTT. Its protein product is CASSFGSPLHF.

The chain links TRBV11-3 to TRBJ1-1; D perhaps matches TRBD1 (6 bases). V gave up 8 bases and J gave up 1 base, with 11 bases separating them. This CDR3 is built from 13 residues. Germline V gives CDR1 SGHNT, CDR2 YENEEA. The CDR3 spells CASSDRKNTEAFF. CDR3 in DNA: TGTGCCAGCTCCGACAGGAAGAACACTGAAGCTTTCTTT.

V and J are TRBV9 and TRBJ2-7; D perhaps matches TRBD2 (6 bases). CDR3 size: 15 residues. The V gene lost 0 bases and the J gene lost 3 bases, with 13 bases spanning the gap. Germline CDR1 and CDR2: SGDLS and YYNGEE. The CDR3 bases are TGTGCCAGCAGCGTAGTTGGAGGGGTCGGCTACGAGCAGTACTTC. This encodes CASSVVGGVGYEQYF.

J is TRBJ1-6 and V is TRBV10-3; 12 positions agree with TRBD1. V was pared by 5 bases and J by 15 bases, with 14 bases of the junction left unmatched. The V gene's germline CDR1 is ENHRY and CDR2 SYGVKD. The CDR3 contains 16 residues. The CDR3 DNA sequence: TGTGCCATCAGTAAAATCTTAGGGGACAGGGGGCTACTCCTCCACTTT. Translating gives CAISKILGDRGLLLHF.

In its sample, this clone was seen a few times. The CDR3 protein is CASSFEGDTEAFF. The DNA for the CDR3 is TGTGCCAGCAGTTTCGAGGGGGACACTGAAGCTTTCTTT. The chain links TRBV5-5 to TRBJ1-1; tentatively, D is TRBD1 (6 bases). This CDR3 is 13 amino acids long. CDR1 is SGHKS, CDR2 YYEKEE, per germline (reference sequence). V lost 5 bases, J lost 3 bases, and 11 bases lay in between.

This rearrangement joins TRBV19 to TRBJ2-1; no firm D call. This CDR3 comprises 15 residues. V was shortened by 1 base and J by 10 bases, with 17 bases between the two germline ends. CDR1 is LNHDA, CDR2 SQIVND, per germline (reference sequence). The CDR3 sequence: CASSIVFGERWEQFF. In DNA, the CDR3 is TGTGCCAGTAGTATAGTATTTGGTGAGAGATGGGAGCAGTTCTTC.

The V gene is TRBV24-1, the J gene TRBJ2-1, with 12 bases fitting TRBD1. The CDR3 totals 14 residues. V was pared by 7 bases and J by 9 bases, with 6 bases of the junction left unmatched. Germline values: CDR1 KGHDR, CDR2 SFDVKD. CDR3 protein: CATSRDRGLGEQFF. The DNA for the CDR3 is TGTGCCACCAGCCGGGACAGGGGGCTCGGTGAGCAGTTCTTC.

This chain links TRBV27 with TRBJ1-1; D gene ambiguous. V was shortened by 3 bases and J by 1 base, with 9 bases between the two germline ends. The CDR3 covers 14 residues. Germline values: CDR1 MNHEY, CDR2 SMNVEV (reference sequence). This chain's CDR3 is CASSLQRRNTEAFF. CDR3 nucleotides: TGTGCCAGCAGTTTGCAGAGGAGGAACACTGAAGCTTTCTTT.

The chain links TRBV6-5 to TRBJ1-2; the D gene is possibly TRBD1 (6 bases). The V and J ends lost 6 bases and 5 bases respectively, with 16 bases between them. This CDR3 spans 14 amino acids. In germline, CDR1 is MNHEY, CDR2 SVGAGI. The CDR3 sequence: CASSQNREGYGYTF. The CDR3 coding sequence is TGTGCCAGCAGCCAAAACAGGGAGGGATATGGCTACACCTTC.